These 2 T cell receptor beta chains were sequenced from one sample in a study of blood T cell repertoires in COVID-19. Produced via immunoSEQ multiplex PCR; TCRdb's table is partial and in-frame only. This table has about 180,000 clones, approximately 86% appearing once. The sequenced sample consisted of PBMCs or T cells enriched from blood (not recorded which). The source of these receptors is a man aged 55 to 69 who had recovered from COVID-19.

The J gene is TRBJ2-6, the V gene TRBV3-1 (or the pseudogene TRBV3-2); D ambiguous. V lost 0 bases and J lost 1, with 4 bases in between. This CDR3 spans 15 amino acids. The germline V gene has CDR1 LGHDT and CDR2 YNNKEL (reference sequence). This CDR3 is CASSQDRSGANVLTF. CDR3 DNA sequence: TGTGCCAGCAGCCAAGACAGATCTGGGGCCAACGTCCTGACTTTC.

V and J are TRBV11-3 and TRBJ2-1; 14 bases align to TRBD2. The CDR3 covers 15 residues. The germline CDR1 and CDR2 sequences are SGHNT and YENEEA. J lost 8 bases, V lost 5 bases, and 5 bases had no gene match. The CDR3 DNA reads TGTGCCAGCAGCCCGGGACTAGCGGGAGTCTATGAGCAGTTCTTC. Its protein product is CASSPGLAGVYEQFF.